Listed below are T cell receptor beta chains from one sample, sequenced in a study of T cell changes during pregnancy in multiple sclerosis. TCRdb's table, derived via immunoSEQ multiplex PCR, lists solely in-frame clones and lacks some. The data contain fewer than 90,000 clones, over 85% of them singletons. The source material was peripheral blood, sampled in the first trimester of pregnancy. The receptors were gathered from a female donor with multiple sclerosis, enrolled in a pregnancy study. Each CDR3 is given with its conserved first and last residue. The D gene is left open where the match is weak. Expanded clones get a size class; other rows say once, few or many, or leave the size out.

cdr3_nt: TGTGCCAGCAGCCGACTCCCACAGGGTCCAGATAGCAATCAGCCCCAGCATTTT; cdr3_aa: CASSRLPQGPDSNQPQHF; v_call: TRBV5-5; j_call: TRBJ1-5; d_call: -; clone_size: -
cdr3_nt: TGTGCCAGTAGGGACAGCGCGATGAACACTGAAGCTTTCTTT; cdr3_aa: CASRDSAMNTEAFF; v_call: TRBV19; j_call: TRBJ1-1; d_call: -; clone_size: -
cdr3_nt: TGTGCCAGCAGCTTAGATCTGGGCAGGGTGGGGACTGAAGCTTTCTTT; cdr3_aa: CASSLDLGRVGTEAFF; v_call: TRBV11-2; j_call: TRBJ1-1; d_call: -; clone_size: -
cdr3_nt: TGTGCCAGTAGACCCGCGGGACAGGGGGCTTCCTACAATGAGCAGTTCTTC; cdr3_aa: CASRPAGQGASYNEQFF; v_call: TRBV19; j_call: TRBJ2-1; d_call: TRBD1; clone_size: -
cdr3_nt: TGCGCCAGCAGCTTGGAGGGACACAAGGCTTTCTTT; cdr3_aa: CASSLEGHKAFF; v_call: TRBV5-1; j_call: TRBJ1-1; d_call: -; clone_size: many
cdr3_nt: TGTGCCAGCTCACCGGGAGGGTCTAGTTCATATACGCAGTATTTT; cdr3_aa: CASSPGGSSSYTQYF; v_call: TRBV18; j_call: TRBJ2-3; d_call: TRBD2; clone_size: -
cdr3_nt: TGCAGTGCTTCAGGGAGGAATGAGCAGTTCTTC; cdr3_aa: CSASGRNEQFF; v_call: TRBV20-1; j_call: TRBJ2-1; d_call: -; clone_size: -
cdr3_nt: TGTGCCAGCAGCTTCAGCGTGCAAGAGACCCAGTACTTC; cdr3_aa: CASSFSVQETQYF; v_call: TRBV7-3; j_call: TRBJ2-5; d_call: -; clone_size: once
cdr3_nt: TGTGCCAGCAGCTTGAAGTCGGGGGGGGAATCTAATGAAAAACTGTTTTTT; cdr3_aa: CASSLKSGGESNEKLFF; v_call: TRBV5-4; j_call: TRBJ1-4; d_call: -; clone_size: -
cdr3_nt: TGTGCCAGCAGCTTGGGACAAAGGTCTCAGTCTGAAGCTTTCTTT; cdr3_aa: CASSLGQRSQSEAFF; v_call: TRBV5-4; j_call: TRBJ1-1; d_call: -; clone_size: -
cdr3_nt: TGTGCCAGCCAAGTCGGGGGTAGCTCCTACAATGAGCAGTTCTTC; cdr3_aa: CASQVGGSSYNEQFF; v_call: TRBV2; j_call: TRBJ2-1; d_call: -; clone_size: -
cdr3_nt: TGTGCCAGCAGCTTAGAGAGTGGCACCGGGGAGCTGTTTTTT; cdr3_aa: CASSLESGTGELFF; v_call: TRBV13; j_call: TRBJ2-2; d_call: -; clone_size: -
cdr3_nt: TGTGCCAGCGCTAAACACCAACAGGACCATGAAAAACTGTTTTTT; cdr3_aa: CASAKHQQDHEKLFF; v_call: TRBV2; j_call: TRBJ1-4; d_call: -; clone_size: once
cdr3_nt: TGTGCCAGCACTGCCGCGACAGGGTTCACCGGGGAGCTGTTTTTT; cdr3_aa: CASTAATGFTGELFF; v_call: TRBV6-1; j_call: TRBJ2-2; d_call: TRBD1; clone_size: -
cdr3_nt: TGTGCCAGCAGCTTGGTCCCACTCGGGGCAGGGGCCGATACGCAGTATTTT; cdr3_aa: CASSLVPLGAGADTQYF; v_call: TRBV5-4; j_call: TRBJ2-3; d_call: -; clone_size: -
cdr3_nt: TGTGCCAGCAGTTCCAGACAGGGGCTGGAAATCACCGGGGAGCTGTTTTTT; cdr3_aa: CASSSRQGLEITGELFF; v_call: TRBV27; j_call: TRBJ2-2; d_call: TRBD1; clone_size: -
cdr3_nt: TGTGCCAGCAGTCCAACGGGGGATTACAATCAGCCCCAGCATTTT; cdr3_aa: CASSPTGDYNQPQHF; v_call: TRBV6-6; j_call: TRBJ1-5; d_call: -; clone_size: -
cdr3_nt: TGTGCCAGCAGGTGGGATAGCGGGAGCGGGGAGCTGTTTTTT; cdr3_aa: CASRWDSGSGELFF; v_call: TRBV2; j_call: TRBJ2-2; d_call: TRBD2; clone_size: -
cdr3_nt: TGTGCCAGCAGTATAAGGGGGGGCAACGAGCAGTACTTC; cdr3_aa: CASSIRGGNEQYF; v_call: TRBV6-1; j_call: TRBJ2-7; d_call: -; clone_size: -
cdr3_nt: TGTGCCAGCAGCTTGGGTGGAGCGAGCTCCTACAATGAGCAGTTCTTC; cdr3_aa: CASSLGGASSYNEQFF; v_call: TRBV5-4; j_call: TRBJ2-1; d_call: -; clone_size: once
cdr3_nt: TGCGCCAGCAGCTTAAACGGAGAGACCCAGTACTTC; cdr3_aa: CASSLNGETQYF; v_call: TRBV5-1; j_call: TRBJ2-5; d_call: -; clone_size: once
cdr3_nt: TGTGCCAGCTCACCAATGGACAGGAGAGGCGCTTTCCGGTACTTC; cdr3_aa: CASSPMDRRGAFRYF; v_call: TRBV18; j_call: TRBJ2-5; d_call: TRBD1; clone_size: -
cdr3_nt: TGTGCCAGCAGCTTAGTCCGGACTAAAGGAGACACTGAAGCTTTCTTT; cdr3_aa: CASSLVRTKGDTEAFF; v_call: TRBV11-2; j_call: TRBJ1-1; d_call: -; clone_size: -
cdr3_nt: TGTGCCAGCAGTACAGGGACCTACGAGCAGTACTTC; cdr3_aa: CASSTGTYEQYF; v_call: TRBV2; j_call: TRBJ2-7; d_call: -; clone_size: -
cdr3_nt: TGTGCCAGCAGCTCCTACGACAGGGGATACGAGCAGTACTTC; cdr3_aa: CASSSYDRGYEQYF; v_call: TRBV7-8; j_call: TRBJ2-7; d_call: TRBD1; clone_size: once
cdr3_nt: TGTGCCAGTAGTATAGGGCAGGCCCTCCCCGGGGAGCTGTTTTTT; cdr3_aa: CASSIGQALPGELFF; v_call: TRBV19; j_call: TRBJ2-2; d_call: -; clone_size: few
cdr3_nt: TGTGCCTGGAGTACCCACAGGGTAGGCATGAACACTGAAGCTTTCTTT; cdr3_aa: CAWSTHRVGMNTEAFF; v_call: TRBV30; j_call: TRBJ1-1; d_call: -; clone_size: -
cdr3_nt: TGTGCCAGTAGTGTCCCCCGTGAAGCTTTCTTT; cdr3_aa: CASSVPREAFF; v_call: TRBV19; j_call: TRBJ1-1; d_call: -; clone_size: -
cdr3_nt: TGTGCCAGCAGCTTAACAGCTTTTTCGGAGCAGTACTTC; cdr3_aa: CASSLTAFSEQYF; v_call: TRBV7-3; j_call: TRBJ2-7; d_call: -; clone_size: -
cdr3_nt: TGCGCCAGCAGCTTGGCGGGGGGCGCTGGGGCCAACGTCCTGACTTTC; cdr3_aa: CASSLAGGAGANVLTF; v_call: TRBV5-1; j_call: TRBJ2-6; d_call: -; clone_size: -
cdr3_nt: TGTGCCTGGAGTGTAGCGGGGGAGCTGTTTTTT; cdr3_aa: CAWSVAGELFF; v_call: TRBV30; j_call: TRBJ2-2; d_call: -; clone_size: -
cdr3_nt: TGCAGCGTTCAAACGCCCCGGCAGGGAATTTCTTATGGCTACACCTTC; cdr3_aa: CSVQTPRQGISYGYTF; v_call: TRBV29-1; j_call: TRBJ1-2; d_call: -; clone_size: -
cdr3_nt: TGTGCCAGCAGCGAGGCCGCCGGGACAGGGACCAACGAGCAGTACTTC; cdr3_aa: CASSEAAGTGTNEQYF; v_call: TRBV13; j_call: TRBJ2-7; d_call: TRBD1; clone_size: -
cdr3_nt: TGTGCCACTGGGGGCGGACTCCCCGCCTACGAGCAGTACTTC; cdr3_aa: CATGGGLPAYEQYF; v_call: TRBV7-9; j_call: TRBJ2-7; d_call: -; clone_size: -
cdr3_nt: TGTGCCAGTAGTACAGGACAGTCCTATGGCTACACCTTC; cdr3_aa: CASSTGQSYGYTF; v_call: TRBV19; j_call: TRBJ1-2; d_call: -; clone_size: -
cdr3_nt: TGTGCCAGCAGTTTTTCAGGGTCAGGCGAAAAACTGTTTTTT; cdr3_aa: CASSFSGSGEKLFF; v_call: TRBV28; j_call: TRBJ1-4; d_call: -; clone_size: -
cdr3_nt: TGTGCCACCAGCAGAGATAGGGGTACTGAAGCTTTCTTT; cdr3_aa: CATSRDRGTEAFF; v_call: TRBV15; j_call: TRBJ1-1; d_call: -; clone_size: -